One sample yielded the 22 T cell receptor beta chains listed below, sequenced in a study of T cell responses to AZD1222 COVID-19 vaccine. The table came from immunoSEQ multiplex PCR; TCRdb's copy has only in-frame clones and leaves some out. This sample carries 110,000 to 150,000 clones, about 91% of them seen once, and the ten largest clones take approximately 3.5%. The sample in question was peripheral blood, obtained on day 0 of AZD1222 vaccination. These receptors all come from an adult in good health.

In this sample, this clone turned up once. The V and J genes are TRBV5-4 and TRBJ2-3, with D maybe TRBD2 (5 bases). Trimming pared 0 bases from V and 4 bases from J, leaving 15 bases between. The germline gives CDR1 SGHNT, CDR2 YYREEE (reference sequence). The CDR3 consists of 16 residues. In nucleotides, the CDR3 is TGTGCCAGCAGCTTGGGCCACCTCTTCGGGGCAGATACGCAGTATTTT. Its protein is CASSLGHLFGADTQYF.

This rearrangement joins TRBV14 to TRBJ2-7; the D is unclear. Germline-derived CDR1 and CDR2 are SGHDN and FVKESK. The V gene lost 4 bases and the J gene lost 3 bases, with 10 bases spanning the gap. This CDR3 has 13 amino acids. The DNA for the CDR3 is TGTGCCAGCAGCCGAACGAACGACTACGAGCAGTACTTC. It yields the protein CASSRTNDYEQYF.

The chain is built from TRBV6-2 or TRBV6-3 and TRBJ1-1; D ambiguous. Trimming took off 4 bases at V and 8 bases at J, with 11 bases between the two ends. Germline V gives CDR1 MNHEY, CDR2 SVGEGT. The CDR3 loop spans 12 amino acids. The CDR3 is CASSLSWKEAFF. CDR3 coding DNA: TGTGCCAGCAGTTTATCCTGGAAAGAAGCTTTCTTT.

This chain connects TRBV10-1 to TRBJ2-2, with TRBD2 as a possible D gene (5 bases). CDR3 length: 14 residues. V shed 2 bases and J shed 4 bases, with 8 bases lying between them. Per germline, CDR1 WNHNN and CDR2 SYGVQD (reference sequence). The CDR3 reads CASSEGSSTGELFF. CDR3 DNA: TGCGCCAGCAGTGAGGGGAGTTCCACCGGGGAGCTGTTTTTT.

V usage is TRBV28 and J usage is TRBJ1-1; 7 bases agree with TRBD1. The CDR3 is made up of 15 amino acids. V was pared by 5 bases and J by 5 bases, with 11 bases of the junction left unmatched. Germline lookup yields CDR1 MDHEN and CDR2 SYDVKM. DNA of the CDR3: TGTGCCAGCAGTCGAAATCGACAGGGATGGACTGAAGCTTTCTTT. Translating gives CASSRNRQGWTEAFF.

The chain is built from TRBV30 and TRBJ2-7; 8 nucleotides agree with TRBD1. CDR3 length equals 14 residues. The germline V gene encodes CDR1 GTSNPN and CDR2 SVGIG (reference sequence). After removal of 3 bases from V and 1 base from J, the junction contained 5 bases not matched to a gene. The CDR3 nucleotides read TGTGCCTGGAGGTCCCGGGACAGGTCCTACGAGCAGTACTTC. Translated: CAWRSRDRSYEQYF. The entire variable domain, with the rest obtained from reference TRBV30 and TRBJ2-7, is as follows: SQTIHQWPATLVQPVGSPLSLECTVEGTSNPNLYWYRQAAGRGLQLLFYSVGIGQISSEVPQNLSASRPQDRQFILSSKKLLLSDSGFYLCAWRSRDRSYEQYFGPGTRLTVT.

V is TRBV27 and J is TRBJ2-7; tentative D call: TRBD2 (5 bases). Per germline, CDR1 MNHEY and CDR2 SMNVEV (reference sequence). The CDR3 runs to 15 residues. Trimming stripped 4 bases from V and 7 bases from J, with 20 bases between. For the CDR3, the DNA is TGTGCCAGCAGTTCCGCCGGGATTACCCCTTGGGAGCAGTACTTC. It encodes CASSSAGITPWEQYF.

In its sample, this clone was seen once. The V gene is TRBV28, the J gene TRBJ1-2; D gene uncertain. Trimming took off 6 bases at V and 8 bases at J, with 13 bases between the two ends. Germline CDR1 reads MDHEN; CDR2 reads SYDVKM. The CDR3 covers 12 residues. The CDR3 DNA follows: TGTGCCAGCAGCGGAGTAGGCAGAGGCTACACCTTC. This encodes CASSGVGRGYTF.

The chain uses TRBV5-6 and TRBJ2-1; no firm D call. In germline, CDR1 is SGHDT, CDR2 YYEEEE. This CDR3 has 11 residues. Trimming stripped 6 bases from V and 10 bases from J, with 11 bases between. The CDR3 reads CASNDPREQFF. The CDR3 DNA reads TGTGCCAGCAACGACCCGAGGGAGCAGTTCTTC.

The chain employs TRBV9 and TRBJ2-7; 7 positions agree with TRBD1. The CDR3 contains 14 residues. The J segment lost 4 bases and the V segment lost 2 bases, leaving 6 bases of the junction unmatched. Per the germline V gene, CDR1 is SGDLS and CDR2 is YYNGEE. CDR3 sequence reads: CASSVGTASYEQYF. The CDR3 DNA reads as TGTGCCAGCAGCGTCGGGACAGCAAGTTACGAGCAGTACTTC.

The rearrangement links TRBV2 to TRBJ2-7, with 13 bases that match TRBD2. V dropped 3 bases and J dropped 0; count of bases not matched to a gene: 2. Germline values: CDR1 SNHLY, CDR2 FYNNEI. The CDR3 is made up of 16 amino acids. Written as DNA, the CDR3 is TGTGCCAGCAGTGAGGGACTAGCGGGAATCTCCTACGAGCAGTACTTC. It is translated as CASSEGLAGISYEQYF.

The chain is built from TRBV12-3 or TRBV12-4 and TRBJ1-2, with D tentatively TRBD1 (5 bases). Trimming stripped 4 bases from V and 4 bases from J, with 10 bases between. The CDR3 is 13 amino acids. This CDR3 reads CASSSRDAYGYTF. DNA of the CDR3: TGTGCCAGCAGTTCCCGGGACGCCTATGGCTACACCTTC.

V is TRBV6-5 and J is TRBJ1-1; no reliable D call. V was clipped by 0 bases and J by 1 base, with 3 bases between them. Germline CDR1 is MNHEY and CDR2 is SVGAGI. The CDR3 totals 13 residues. The CDR3 is CASSYSWNTEAFF. CDR3 nucleotides: TGTGCCAGCAGTTACTCTTGGAACACTGAAGCTTTCTTT.

This clone appeared once. V and J are TRBV4-3 and TRBJ1-2; D ambiguous. Germline CDR1 and CDR2: LGHNA and YSLEER. The CDR3 loop spans 15 amino acids. The V and J ends lost 0 bases and 2 bases respectively, with 10 bases between them. CDR3 region: CASSQDHGSNYGYTF. The CDR3 DNA sequence: TGCGCCAGCAGCCAAGATCACGGCAGCAACTATGGCTACACCTTC.

This clone came up once. This chain uses TRBV24-1 with TRBJ1-2, with TRBD1 as a possible D gene (5 bases). Germline V gene sequence: CDR1 KGHDR, CDR2 SFDVKD. There are 15 residues in the CDR3. Trimming removed 4 bases at V and 0 bases at J, with 11 bases between. CDR3: CATSDRTRANYGYTF. The DNA for the CDR3 is TGTGCCACCAGTGACCGGACACGGGCTAACTATGGCTACACCTTC.

The chain recombines TRBV6-2 or TRBV6-3 with TRBJ2-2; 7 positions match TRBD2. CDR3 length: 13 amino acids. From germline, CDR1 is MNHEY and CDR2 SVGEGT. Losses at the gene ends were 6 bases for V and 7 bases for J; bases not matched to a gene: 5. CDR3 bases: TGTGCCAGCAGCCCGGCGGGGGACGGGGAGCTGTTTTTT. Protein: CASSPAGDGELFF.

The chain employs TRBV3-1 (or the pseudogene TRBV3-2) and TRBJ1-6; TRBD1 agrees at 10 bases. The V and J ends lost 3 bases and 10 bases, in that order; junction bases with no gene match: 6. The CDR3 extends over 15 amino acids. Germline V gene sequence: CDR1 LGHDT, CDR2 YNNKEL (reference sequence). The CDR3 DNA follows: TGTGCCAGCAGCCATTTAGGACAGGGGGACTCACCCCTCCACTTT. Translated, it gives CASSHLGQGDSPLHF.

The chain combines TRBV7-9 with TRBJ1-5; 7 nucleotides match TRBD1. Looked up from germline, CDR1 is SEHNR and CDR2 is FQNEAQ (reference sequence). The V and J ends lost 3 bases and 4 bases, in that order; junction bases with no gene match: 9. The CDR3 loop spans 16 amino acids. As DNA, the CDR3 is TGTGCCAGCAGCTTTCAGGGGGTAGATAGTAATCAGCCCCAGCATTTT. Its protein product is CASSFQGVDSNQPQHF.

This clone was seen repeatedly, ten times or more. The gene calls are TRBV9 and TRBJ2-1; TRBD2 agrees at 8 bases. The V segment lost 0 bases and the J segment 5 bases; nucleotides outside the gene matches: 4. Germline-derived CDR1 and CDR2 are SGDLS and YYNGEE. The CDR3 sequence is 15 residues long. The CDR3 reads CASSVGSGSDNEQFF. CDR3 DNA: TGTGCCAGCAGCGTAGGAAGCGGGAGCGACAATGAGCAGTTCTTC.

V usage is TRBV6-2 or TRBV6-3 and J usage is TRBJ1-2, with D possibly being TRBD1 (5 bases). This CDR3 comprises 14 residues. V was cut by 0 bases and J by 4 bases, with 9 bases left in between. Germline values: CDR1 MNHEY, CDR2 SVGEGT. CDR3 region: CASSYSGRAYGYTF. In DNA form, the CDR3 reads TGTGCCAGCAGTTACTCGGGCAGGGCCTATGGCTACACCTTC.

In nucleotides, the CDR3 is TGCGCCAGCAGCTTGAGTCCAGCGGGAGGGCCCCAAAACGAGCAGTACTTC. It translates to CASSLSPAGGPQNEQYF. The chain is built from TRBV5-1 and TRBJ2-7, with TRBD2 matching 10 bases. J lost 5 bases, V lost 1 base, and 12 bases had no gene match. Per germline, CDR1 SGHRS and CDR2 YFSETQ. The CDR3 runs 17 residues.

This chain connects TRBV27 to TRBJ1-4; D gene unclear. In germline, CDR1 is MNHEY, CDR2 SMNVEV (reference sequence). The CDR3 has 14 amino acids. The germline V and J ends were trimmed by 5 bases and 3 bases, with 10 bases remaining between them. This chain's CDR3 is CASSRGEANEKLFF. CDR3 nucleotide sequence: TGTGCCAGCAGTCGCGGAGAGGCTAATGAAAAACTGTTTTTT. Full variable domain (remainder filled in from reference TRBV27 and TRBJ1-4): EAQVTQNPRYLITVTGKKLTVTCSQNMNHEYMSWYRQDPGLGLRQIYYSMNVEVTDKGDVPEGYKVSRKEKRNFPLILESPSPNQTSLYFCASSRGEANEKLFFGSGTQLSVL.